This TCR beta chain comes out of a study of blood T cell repertoires in COVID-19. On the study more broadly: Samples came from the United States, Italy and Spain, spanning acute and convalescent COVID-19. Sources were T cells, B-cell-depleted T cells, or PBMCs; the material itself was cDNA or gDNA.

The CDR3 consists of 15 residues. V trimming: 3 bases; J trimming: 2 bases; junction bases outside the gene matches: 4. Germline V lookup: CDR1 SQVTM, CDR2 ANQGSEA. Original analysis: Using reference gene primer amplification, nucleated cell counts were estimated. Data came from immunoSEQ multiplex PCR; TCRdb stores just in-frame clones and leaves some out. V, J and clone size are those of that table, while D and trimming were read from the DNA. The table records some 150,000 clones, roughly 85% of them present only once. V and J are TRBV29-1 and TRBJ2-5; 12 bases line up with TRBD2. The sequence was collected from a man between 40 and 49 years old with acute or convalescent COVID-19. The sequenced material came from peripheral blood. CDR3: CSVESLAGGQETQYF. For the CDR3, the DNA is TGCAGCGTTGAGTCCCTAGCGGGGGGGCAAGAGACCCAGTACTTC.